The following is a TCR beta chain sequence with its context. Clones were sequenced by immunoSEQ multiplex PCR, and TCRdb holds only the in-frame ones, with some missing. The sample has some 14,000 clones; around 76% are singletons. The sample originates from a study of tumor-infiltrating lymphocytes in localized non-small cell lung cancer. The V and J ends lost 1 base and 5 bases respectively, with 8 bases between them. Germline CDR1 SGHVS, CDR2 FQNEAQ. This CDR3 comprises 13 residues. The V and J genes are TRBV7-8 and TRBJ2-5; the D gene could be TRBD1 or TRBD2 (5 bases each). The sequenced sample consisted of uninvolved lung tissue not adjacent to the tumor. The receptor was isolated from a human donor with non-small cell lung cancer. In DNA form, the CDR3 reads TGTGCCAGCAGCTTAGGGGGGTACGAGACCCAGTACTTC. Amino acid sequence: CASSLGGYETQYF. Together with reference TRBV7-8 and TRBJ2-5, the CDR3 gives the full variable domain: GAGVSQSPRYKVAKRGQDVALRCDPISGHVSLFWYQQALGQGPEFLTYFQNEAQLDKSGLPSDRFFAERPEGSVSTLKIQRTQQEDSAVYLCASSLGGYETQYFGPGTRLLVL.